This section outlines one T cell receptor beta chain sequence together with its context. The antigen is not known. Data came from immunoSEQ multiplex PCR; TCRdb stores just in-frame clones and leaves some out. The table includes 190,000 or so clones, roughly 70% detected once. The data belong to a study of shared clonotypes between healthy human individuals. Background on the study: Aged between 18 and 49, the donors were two women and three men.

The CDR3 covers 16 residues. V lost 3 bases and J lost 3; bases outside the gene matches: 5. Germline CDR1 LNHDA, CDR2 SQIVND (reference sequence). Findings of the study overall: With few donors, the genetic and exposure-history diversity represented was limited.

The rearrangement joins TRBV19 to TRBJ2-3; 11 bases are shared with TRBD2. Input material: memory CD4+ T cells sorted from blood. Subset described: CD45RA-negative fraction. The clonotype was recovered from a man aged 25 to 45 in good health. CDR3 sequence: CASSILRLAGTDTQYF. Here the CDR3 DNA reads TGTGCCAGTAGTATTCTCCGACTAGCGGGAACAGATACGCAGTATTTT.